Listed below are T cell receptor beta chains from one sample, sequenced in a study of response to subunit inactivated influenza vaccine. TCRdb used MiXCR to reprocess the RT-PCR reads, holding one entry per CDR3 protein. The sample gives around 200,000 distinct CDR3 sequences, about an eighth of which show up once; approximately 30% is in the top ten. This same sample was also taken into another study, of T cells expressing NK-cell markers.

Sequenced here: CD8+ T cells sorted from PBMCs, sampled about 11 days after vaccination. These receptors were taken from a man aged 50-59 years who received an inactivated influenza vaccine. Each CDR3 is given with its conserved first and last residue. The order of the fields is CDR3 protein, CDR3 DNA, D gene, J gene, clone size, V gene. A D gene is named only where the DNA matches it firmly. Where a row states a size, it is once, few, many or the class of an expanded clone; other rows omit it.

CDR3: CAISTGTGGLAGAWSTGELFF; DNA: TGTGCCATCAGTACCGGGACAGGGGGACTAGCGGGAGCTTGGAGCACCGGGGAGCTGTTTTTT; D: TRBD2; J: TRBJ2-2; size: few; V: TRBV10-3
CDR3: CSARDQTGTYEQYF; DNA: TGCAGTGCTAGAGATCAGACAGGGACCTACGAGCAGTACTTC; D: TRBD1; J: TRBJ2-7; size: few; V: TRBV20-1
CDR3: CATSRDRGTARNYGYTF; DNA: TGTGCCACCAGCAGAGATAGGGGGACAGCCAGAAACTATGGCTACACCTTC; D: TRBD1; J: TRBJ1-2; size: many; V: TRBV15
CDR3: CASSGAGLVDEQYF; DNA: TGTGCCAGCAGTGGGGCAGGCTTAGTAGACGAGCAGTACTTC; D: NA; J: TRBJ2-7; size: many; V: TRBV25-1
CDR3: CASSRVGAYEQYF; DNA: TGCGCCAGCAGCAGGGTCGGGGCCTACGAGCAGTACTTC; D: NA; J: TRBJ2-7; size: NA; V: TRBV4-1
CDR3: CASSPTGSSNQPQHF; DNA: TGTGCCAGCAGCCCCACCGGCAGTAGCAATCAGCCCCAGCATTTT; D: NA; J: TRBJ1-5; size: many; V: TRBV7-2
CDR3: CASSGGLGVDTQYF; DNA: TGTGCCAGCAGTGGGGGACTAGGTGTAGATACGCAGTATTTT; D: TRBD2; J: TRBJ2-3; size: few; V: TRBV2
CDR3: CASSFAGPNSPLHF; DNA: TGTGCCAGCAGTTTCGCAGGGCCAAATTCACCCCTCCACTTT; D: NA; J: TRBJ1-6; size: NA; V: TRBV6-5
CDR3: CAWSVGAGANYNEQFF; DNA: TGTGCCTGGAGTGTAGGAGCGGGGGCGAACTACAATGAGCAGTTCTTC; D: TRBD2; J: TRBJ2-1; size: few; V: TRBV30
CDR3: CASSYSHAAGAGEQYF; DNA: TGTGCCAGCAGTTACTCTCATGCAGCGGGAGCGGGGGAGCAGTACTTC; D: TRBD2; J: TRBJ2-7; size: NA; V: TRBV6-2/TRBV6-3
CDR3: CASSLVAGGPRNEQFF; DNA: TGTGCCAGCAGCTTAGTGGCGGGAGGGCCTAGGAATGAGCAGTTCTTC; D: TRBD2; J: TRBJ2-1; size: many; V: TRBV7-6
CDR3: CASSPYIWTGDSNQPQHF; DNA: TGTGCCAGCAGTCCATATATCTGGACAGGGGATAGCAATCAGCCCCAGCATTTT; D: TRBD1; J: TRBJ1-5; size: NA; V: TRBV27
CDR3: CASSYSKLVSQETQYF; DNA: TGTGCCAGCAGTTACTCGAAGTTAGTTTCCCAAGAGACCCAGTACTTC; D: NA; J: TRBJ2-5; size: NA; V: TRBV6-2/TRBV6-3
CDR3: CARSLAGYPYSNQPQHF; DNA: TGTGCCAGAAGCTTGGCAGGGTACCCTTATAGCAATCAGCCCCAGCATTTT; D: NA; J: TRBJ1-5; size: once; V: TRBV5-3
CDR3: CASSPDRGPNEKLFF; DNA: TGTGCCAGCTCACCGGACAGGGGACCTAATGAAAAACTGTTTTTT; D: TRBD1; J: TRBJ1-4; size: few; V: TRBV18
CDR3: CASTWGYRETQYF; DNA: TGTGCCAGCACATGGGGGTATCGAGAGACCCAGTACTTC; D: NA; J: TRBJ2-5; size: NA; V: TRBV2
CDR3: CASKTAGSAYEQYF; DNA: TGTGCCAGCAAAACAGCGGGAAGTGCCTACGAGCAGTACTTC; D: TRBD2; J: TRBJ2-7; size: NA; V: TRBV28
CDR3: CSARVALANEQFF; DNA: TGCAGTGCTAGAGTAGCTTTGGCCAATGAGCAGTTCTTC; D: NA; J: TRBJ2-1; size: few; V: TRBV20-1
CDR3: CASSLDAFAGTTDTQYF; DNA: TGTGCCAGCAGCTTAGATGCGTTCGCAGGGACCACAGATACGCAGTATTTT; D: NA; J: TRBJ2-3; size: few; V: TRBV7-6
CDR3: CASSYGKGGGRYNEQFF; DNA: TGTGCCAGCAGTTACGGGAAAGGTGGCGGGAGGTACAATGAGCAGTTCTTC; D: TRBD2; J: TRBJ2-1; size: NA; V: TRBV6-7
CDR3: CATNLQRIGGNTIYF; DNA: TGTGCCACCAATCTACAGCGGATAGGAGGCAACACCATATATTTT; D: NA; J: TRBJ1-3; size: NA; V: TRBV7-9
CDR3: CASSQDEGDNQPQHF; DNA: TGCGCCAGCAGCCAAGATGAGGGGGACAATCAGCCCCAGCATTTT; D: NA; J: TRBJ1-5; size: NA; V: TRBV4-3
CDR3: CASSYAASGTYEQYF; DNA: TGTGCCAGCAGTTACGCAGCTAGCGGGACCTACGAGCAGTACTTC; D: TRBD2; J: TRBJ2-7; size: few; V: TRBV6-5
CDR3: CASSQEFASFTYEQYF; DNA: TGTGCCAGCAGCCAAGAGTTCGCGTCCTTTACCTACGAGCAGTACTTC; D: NA; J: TRBJ2-7; size: many; V: TRBV4-2
CDR3: CASTQEGTGAPRPYF; DNA: TGCGCCAGCACCCAAGAGGGGACAGGGGCCCCGCGTCCGTATTTT; D: TRBD1; J: TRBJ2-3; size: few; V: TRBV4-1
CDR3: CASSQTSDRLSEQYF; DNA: TGCGCCAGCAGCCAAACTAGTGACAGGTTGTCCGAGCAGTACTTC; D: NA; J: TRBJ2-7; size: NA; V: TRBV4-3
CDR3: CASSSLPLNEQFF; DNA: TGTGCCAGCAGTAGCCTCCCCCTTAATGAGCAGTTCTTC; D: NA; J: TRBJ2-1; size: few; V: TRBV12-3/TRBV12-4
CDR3: CASSPNLGEEIPYEQYF; DNA: TGTGCCAGCAGCCCCAACCTAGGGGAGGAGATACCCTACGAGCAGTACTTC; D: NA; J: TRBJ2-7; size: many; V: TRBV7-2
CDR3: CAISESILAGVDEQFF; DNA: TGTGCCATCAGTGAGTCGATCCTAGCGGGAGTGGATGAGCAGTTCTTC; D: TRBD2; J: TRBJ2-1; size: NA; V: TRBV10-3
CDR3: CASSPDSFLSYEQYF; DNA: TGTGCCAGCAGCCCGGACTCATTCCTCTCCTACGAGCAGTACTTC; D: NA; J: TRBJ2-7; size: NA; V: TRBV7-9
CDR3: CAIRSSDEQFF; DNA: TGTGCCATCAGGAGTAGTGATGAGCAGTTCTTC; D: NA; J: TRBJ2-1; size: few; V: TRBV10-3
CDR3: CASRFTSGGARGTGELFF; DNA: TGTGCCAGTCGATTTACTAGCGGGGGGGCCAGGGGCACCGGGGAGCTGTTTTTT; D: TRBD2; J: TRBJ2-2; size: few; V: TRBV12-3/TRBV12-4
CDR3: CASSQDRSGGLLTDTQYF; DNA: TGCGCCAGCAGCCAAGATAGGAGCGGGGGGCTCCTCACAGATACGCAGTATTTT; D: TRBD2; J: TRBJ2-3; size: NA; V: TRBV4-3
CDR3: CASSPSGPSTDTQYF; DNA: TGTGCCAGCAGCCCGAGCGGACCAAGCACAGATACGCAGTATTTT; D: NA; J: TRBJ2-3; size: NA; V: TRBV9
CDR3: CASERLAGSTDTQYF; DNA: TGTGCCAGCGAAAGACTAGCGGGGAGCACAGATACGCAGTATTTT; D: TRBD2; J: TRBJ2-3; size: NA; V: TRBV2
CDR3: CASSQDWRSEQYF; DNA: TGCGCCAGCAGCCAAGATTGGCGTTCCGAGCAGTACTTC; D: NA; J: TRBJ2-7; size: few; V: TRBV4-3
CDR3: CASIGGWTGSYEQYF; DNA: TGTGCCAGCATCGGGGGCTGGACAGGCTCCTACGAGCAGTACTTC; D: NA; J: TRBJ2-7; size: few; V: TRBV11-2
CDR3: CASSAPGRSSYNEQFF; DNA: TGTGCCAGTAGCGCGCCGGGACGAAGCTCCTACAATGAGCAGTTCTTC; D: NA; J: TRBJ2-1; size: NA; V: TRBV19
CDR3: CASKKARSSDTQYF; DNA: TGTGCCAGCAAGAAAGCTAGGTCATCAGATACGCAGTATTTT; D: NA; J: TRBJ2-3; size: NA; V: TRBV28
CDR3: CASSYFEVQETQYF; DNA: TGTGCCAGCAGTTATTTTGAGGTTCAAGAGACCCAGTACTTC; D: NA; J: TRBJ2-5; size: NA; V: TRBV6-2/TRBV6-3
CDR3: CASSLWSGGGEQFF; DNA: TGTGCCAGCAGTTTATGGAGTGGGGGAGGTGAGCAGTTCTTC; D: NA; J: TRBJ2-1; size: NA; V: TRBV12-3/TRBV12-4
CDR3: CASGDRGDTLGYTF; DNA: TGTGCCAGCGGGGACCGGGGCGACACACTTGGCTACACCTTC; D: NA; J: TRBJ1-2; size: NA; V: TRBV7-8
CDR3: CASSFHDRAGRQETQYF; DNA: TGTGCCAGCAGCTTCCACGACAGGGCCGGACGGCAAGAGACCCAGTACTTC; D: TRBD1; J: TRBJ2-5; size: few; V: TRBV7-8
CDR3: CASSLIQGSRSYEQYF; DNA: TGTGCCAGCAGCTTGATTCAGGGAAGTAGATCCTACGAGCAGTACTTC; D: NA; J: TRBJ2-7; size: few; V: TRBV5-6
CDR3: CSAESGGDYEQYF; DNA: TGCAGTGCGGAGAGCGGGGGGGACTACGAGCAGTACTTC; D: TRBD2; J: TRBJ2-7; size: NA; V: TRBV20-1